Sequencing of this T cell receptor (beta chain) was carried out in a study of blood T cell repertoires in COVID-19. Of note for this clone: One end of the junction is discordant with germline, which a read error may explain.

The repertoire was sequenced with immunoSEQ multiplex PCR; TCRdb's copy has only in-frame clones and lacks some. This table holds 250,000 to 350,000 clones, over 80% found once. The origin of this receptor is a woman aged 50 to 60 with COVID-19, enrolled during active disease. Specimen: peripheral blood.

The CDR3 sequence is CASNESGDSGGYTF. Here the CDR3 DNA reads TGTGCCAGCAATGAAAGCGGGGACTCAGGCGGCTACACCTTC. This rearrangement joins TRBV6-1 to TRBJ1-2; D may be TRBD1 (5 bases). This CDR3 has 14 amino acids. Germline V CDR1 and CDR2: MNHNS, SASEGT.